There are a few counts of the clone carrying this T cell receptor (beta chain). The sample belongs to a study of lymphopenia after photon versus proton radiotherapy. This CDR3 has 15 amino acids. Germline trimming cut 0 bases from V and 5 bases from J; bases unmatched to any gene: 1. The germline V gene has CDR1 SGHVS and CDR2 FNYEAQ. The method was immunoSEQ multiplex PCR; TCRdb's version includes in-frame clones alone and lacks a portion of them. The sample comprises 25,000 to 30,000 clones, 87% of which are singletons, and around 50% rests with the top ten. Sequencing used peripheral blood, obtained from a patient treated with proton-based radiotherapy. This rearrangement joins TRBV7-6 to TRBJ2-5, with 12 bases identical to TRBD1. The TCR sequence derives from a woman aged 55-75 years with cholangiocarcinoma. Some clones in this sample may be carry-over from other donors' samples. The CDR3 region is CASSLAGTGGETQYF. The CDR3 DNA is TGTGCCAGCAGCTTAGCAGGGACAGGGGGCGAGACCCAGTACTTC.